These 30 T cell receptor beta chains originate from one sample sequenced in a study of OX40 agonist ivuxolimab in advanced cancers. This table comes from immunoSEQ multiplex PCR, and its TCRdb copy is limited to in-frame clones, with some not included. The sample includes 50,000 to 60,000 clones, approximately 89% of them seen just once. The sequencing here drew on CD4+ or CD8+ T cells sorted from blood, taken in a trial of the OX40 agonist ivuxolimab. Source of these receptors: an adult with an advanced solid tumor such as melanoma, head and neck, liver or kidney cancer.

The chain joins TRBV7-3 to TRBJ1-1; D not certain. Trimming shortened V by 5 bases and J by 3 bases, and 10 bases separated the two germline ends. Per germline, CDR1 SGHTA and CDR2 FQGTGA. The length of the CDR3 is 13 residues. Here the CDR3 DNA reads TGTGCCAGCAGCCCCGGGGATCACACTGAAGCTTTCTTT. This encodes CASSPGDHTEAFF.

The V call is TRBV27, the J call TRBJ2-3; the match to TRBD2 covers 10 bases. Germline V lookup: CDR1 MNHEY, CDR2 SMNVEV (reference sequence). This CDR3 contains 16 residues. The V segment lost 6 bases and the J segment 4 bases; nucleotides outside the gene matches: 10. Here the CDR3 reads CASSPGTSELSDTQYF. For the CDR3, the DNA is TGTGCCAGCAGCCCCGGGACTAGCGAGCTCTCAGATACGCAGTATTTT.

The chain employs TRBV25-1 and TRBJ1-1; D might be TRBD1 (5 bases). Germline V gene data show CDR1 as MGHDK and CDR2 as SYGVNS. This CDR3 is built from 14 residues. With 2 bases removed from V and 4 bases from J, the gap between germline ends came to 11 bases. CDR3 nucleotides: TGTGCCAGCAGTGAAGTAGGCGGGACCACTGAAGCTTTCTTT. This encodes CASSEVGGTTEAFF.

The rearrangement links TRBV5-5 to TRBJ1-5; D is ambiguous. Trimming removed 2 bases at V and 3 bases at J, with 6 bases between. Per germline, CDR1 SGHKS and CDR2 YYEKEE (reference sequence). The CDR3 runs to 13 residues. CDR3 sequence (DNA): TGTGCCAGCAGCTTCCGGAACAATCAGCCCCAGCATTTT. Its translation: CASSFRNNQPQHF.

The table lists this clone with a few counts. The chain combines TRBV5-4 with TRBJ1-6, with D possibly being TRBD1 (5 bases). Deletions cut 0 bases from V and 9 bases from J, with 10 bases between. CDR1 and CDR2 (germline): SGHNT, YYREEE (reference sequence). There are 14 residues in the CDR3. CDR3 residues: CASSLEGAGSPLHF. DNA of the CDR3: TGTGCCAGCAGCTTGGAAGGGGCTGGTTCACCCCTCCACTTT.

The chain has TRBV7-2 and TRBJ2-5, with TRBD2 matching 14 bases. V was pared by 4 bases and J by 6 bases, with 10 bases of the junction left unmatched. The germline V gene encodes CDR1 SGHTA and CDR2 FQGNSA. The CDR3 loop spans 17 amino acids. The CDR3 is CASSSPGLAGVGKTQYF. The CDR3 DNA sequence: TGTGCCAGCAGCTCCCCGGGACTAGCGGGAGTCGGCAAGACCCAGTACTTC.

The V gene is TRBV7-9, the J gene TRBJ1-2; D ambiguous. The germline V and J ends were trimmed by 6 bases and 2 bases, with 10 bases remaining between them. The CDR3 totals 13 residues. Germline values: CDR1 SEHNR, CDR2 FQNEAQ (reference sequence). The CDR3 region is CASSLGTNYGYTF. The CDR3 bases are TGTGCCAGCAGTCTTGGAACCAACTATGGCTACACCTTC.

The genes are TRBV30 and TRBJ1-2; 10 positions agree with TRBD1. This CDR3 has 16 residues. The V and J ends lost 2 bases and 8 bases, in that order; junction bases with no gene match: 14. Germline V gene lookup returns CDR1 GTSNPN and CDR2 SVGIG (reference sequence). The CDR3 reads CAWSLIYGQGVMGYTF. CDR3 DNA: TGTGCCTGGAGTCTTATATATGGACAGGGGGTTATGGGCTACACCTTC.

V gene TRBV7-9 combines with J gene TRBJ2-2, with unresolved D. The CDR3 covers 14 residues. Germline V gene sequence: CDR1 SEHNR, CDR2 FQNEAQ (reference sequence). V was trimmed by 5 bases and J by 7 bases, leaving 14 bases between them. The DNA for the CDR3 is TGTGCCAGCAGCCCCAACTCCCCAGGCGGGGAGCTGTTTTTT. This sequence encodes CASSPNSPGGELFF.

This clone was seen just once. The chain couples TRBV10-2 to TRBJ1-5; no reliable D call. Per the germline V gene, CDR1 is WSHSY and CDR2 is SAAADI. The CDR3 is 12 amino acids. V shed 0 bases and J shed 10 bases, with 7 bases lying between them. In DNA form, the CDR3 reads TGCGCCAGCAGTGAGTCGATTTTCCCCCAGCATTTT. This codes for CASSESIFPQHF.

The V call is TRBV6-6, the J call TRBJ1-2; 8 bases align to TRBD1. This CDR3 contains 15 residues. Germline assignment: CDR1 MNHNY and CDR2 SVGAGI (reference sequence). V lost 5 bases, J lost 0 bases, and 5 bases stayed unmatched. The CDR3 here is CASSGGQGANYGYTF. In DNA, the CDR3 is TGTGCCAGCAGTGGCGGACAGGGCGCTAACTATGGCTACACCTTC.

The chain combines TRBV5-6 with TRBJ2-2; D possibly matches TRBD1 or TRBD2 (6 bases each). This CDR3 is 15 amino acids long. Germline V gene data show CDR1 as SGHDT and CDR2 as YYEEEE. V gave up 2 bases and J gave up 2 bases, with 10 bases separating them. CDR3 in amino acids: CASSFGGQNTGELFF. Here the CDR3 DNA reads TGTGCCAGCAGCTTCGGGGGACAAAACACCGGGGAGCTGTTTTTT.

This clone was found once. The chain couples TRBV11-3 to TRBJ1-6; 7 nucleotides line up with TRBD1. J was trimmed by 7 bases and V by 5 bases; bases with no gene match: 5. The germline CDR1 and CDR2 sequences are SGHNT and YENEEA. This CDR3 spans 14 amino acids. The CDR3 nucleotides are TGTGCCAGCAGCATAGGGGACAGCAATTCACCCCTCCACTTT. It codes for CASSIGDSNSPLHF.

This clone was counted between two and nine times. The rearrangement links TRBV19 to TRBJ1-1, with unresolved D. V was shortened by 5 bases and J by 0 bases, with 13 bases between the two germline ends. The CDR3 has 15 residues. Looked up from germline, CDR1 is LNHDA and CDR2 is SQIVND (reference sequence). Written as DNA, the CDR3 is TGTGCCAGTAGTTCCGATACTGATATGAACACTGAAGCTTTCTTT. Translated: CASSSDTDMNTEAFF. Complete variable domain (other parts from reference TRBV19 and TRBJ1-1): DGGITQSPKYLFRKEGQNVTLSCEQNLNHDAMYWYRQDPGQGLRLIYYSQIVNDFQKGDIAEGYSVSREKKESFPLTVTSAQKNPTAFYLCASSSDTDMNTEAFFGQGTRLTVV.

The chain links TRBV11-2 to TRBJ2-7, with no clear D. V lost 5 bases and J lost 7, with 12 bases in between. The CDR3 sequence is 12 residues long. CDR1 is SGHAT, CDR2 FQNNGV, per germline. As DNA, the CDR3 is TGTGCCAGCAGCCCCACTATGTCTGAGCAGTACTTC. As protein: CASSPTMSEQYF.

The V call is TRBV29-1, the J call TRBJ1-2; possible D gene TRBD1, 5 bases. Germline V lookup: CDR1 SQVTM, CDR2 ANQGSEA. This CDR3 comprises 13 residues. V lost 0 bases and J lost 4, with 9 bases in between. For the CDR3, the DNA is TGCAGCGTTGAAGATGGGGCCAGCTATGGCTACACCTTC. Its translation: CSVEDGASYGYTF.

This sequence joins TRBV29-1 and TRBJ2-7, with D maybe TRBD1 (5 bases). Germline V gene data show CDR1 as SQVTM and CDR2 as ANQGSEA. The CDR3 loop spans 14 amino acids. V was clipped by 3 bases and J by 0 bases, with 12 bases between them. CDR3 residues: CSVDGQGSSYEQYF. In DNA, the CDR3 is TGCAGCGTTGACGGGCAGGGCAGCTCCTACGAGCAGTACTTC.

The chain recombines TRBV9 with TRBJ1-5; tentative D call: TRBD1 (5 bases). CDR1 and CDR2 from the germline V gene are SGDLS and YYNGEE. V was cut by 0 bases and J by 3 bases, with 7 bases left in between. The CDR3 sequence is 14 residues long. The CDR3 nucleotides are TGTGCCAGCAGCGTAGAGGGGTACAATCAGCCCCAGCATTTT. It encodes CASSVEGYNQPQHF.

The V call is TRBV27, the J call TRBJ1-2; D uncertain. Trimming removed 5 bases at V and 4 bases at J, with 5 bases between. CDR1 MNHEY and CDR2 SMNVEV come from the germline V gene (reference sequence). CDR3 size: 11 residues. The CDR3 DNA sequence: TGTGCCAGCAGTGAGGGCTATGGCTACACCTTC. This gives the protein CASSEGYGYTF.

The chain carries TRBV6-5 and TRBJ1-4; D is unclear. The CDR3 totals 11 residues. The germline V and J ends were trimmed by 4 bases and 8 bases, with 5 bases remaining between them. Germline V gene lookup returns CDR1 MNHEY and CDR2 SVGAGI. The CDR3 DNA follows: TGTGCCAGCAGTTTAGGGGAAAAACTGTTTTTT. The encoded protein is CASSLGEKLFF.

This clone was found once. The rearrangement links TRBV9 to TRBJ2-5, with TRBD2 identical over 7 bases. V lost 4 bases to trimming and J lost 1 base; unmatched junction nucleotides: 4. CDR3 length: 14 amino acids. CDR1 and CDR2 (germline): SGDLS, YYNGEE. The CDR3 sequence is CASSPRTSQETQYF. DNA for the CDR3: TGTGCCAGCAGCCCCAGGACTAGCCAAGAGACCCAGTACTTC.

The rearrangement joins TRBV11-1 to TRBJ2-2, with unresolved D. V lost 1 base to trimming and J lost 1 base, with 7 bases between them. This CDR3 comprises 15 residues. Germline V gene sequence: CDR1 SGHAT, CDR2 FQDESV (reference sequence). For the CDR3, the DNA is TGTGCCAGCAGCTTAGGAGTCGAGAACACCGGGGAGCTGTTTTTT. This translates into CASSLGVENTGELFF.

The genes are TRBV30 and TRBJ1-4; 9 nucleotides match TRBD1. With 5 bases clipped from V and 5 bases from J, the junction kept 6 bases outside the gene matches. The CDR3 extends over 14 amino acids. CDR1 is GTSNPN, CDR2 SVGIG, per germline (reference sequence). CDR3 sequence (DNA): TGTGCCTGGGGAACCGGGACAGGGAATGAAAAACTGTTTTTT. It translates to CAWGTGTGNEKLFF.

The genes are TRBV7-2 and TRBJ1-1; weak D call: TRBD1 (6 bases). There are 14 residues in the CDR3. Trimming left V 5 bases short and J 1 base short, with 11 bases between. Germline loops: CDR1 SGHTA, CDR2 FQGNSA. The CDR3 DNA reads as TGTGCCAGCAGCCCCCGGACAGAGAACACTGAAGCTTTCTTT. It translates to CASSPRTENTEAFF.

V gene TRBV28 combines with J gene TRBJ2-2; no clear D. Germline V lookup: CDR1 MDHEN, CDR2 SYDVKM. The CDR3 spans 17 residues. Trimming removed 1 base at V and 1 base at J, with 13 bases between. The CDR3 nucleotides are TGTGCCAGCAGTTTATATCCGCCCGCCCTGAACACCGGGGAGCTGTTTTTT. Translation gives CASSLYPPALNTGELFF.

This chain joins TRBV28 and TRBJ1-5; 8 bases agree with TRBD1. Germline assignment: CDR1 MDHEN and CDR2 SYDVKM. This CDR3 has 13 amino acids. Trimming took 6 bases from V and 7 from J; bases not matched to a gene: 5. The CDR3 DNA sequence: TGTGCCAGCAGCACGGACAGGGTCCAGCCCCAGCATTTT. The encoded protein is CASSTDRVQPQHF.

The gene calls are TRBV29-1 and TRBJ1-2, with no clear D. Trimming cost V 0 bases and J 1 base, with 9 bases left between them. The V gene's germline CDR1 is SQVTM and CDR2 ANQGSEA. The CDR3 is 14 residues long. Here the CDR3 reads CSVEEVFSNYGYTF. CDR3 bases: TGCAGCGTTGAAGAGGTATTCAGTAACTATGGCTACACCTTC. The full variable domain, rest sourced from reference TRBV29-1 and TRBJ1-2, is SAVISQKPSRDICQRGTSLTIQCQVDSQVTMMFWYRQQPGQSLTLIATANQGSEATYESGFVIDKFPISRPNLTFSTLTVSNMSPEDSSIYLCSVEEVFSNYGYTFGSGTRLTVV.

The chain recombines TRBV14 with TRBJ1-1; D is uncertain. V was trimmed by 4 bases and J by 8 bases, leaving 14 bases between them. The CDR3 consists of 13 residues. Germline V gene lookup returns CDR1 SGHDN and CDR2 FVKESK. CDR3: CASSPPGAREAFF. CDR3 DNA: TGTGCCAGCAGCCCCCCGGGAGCGCGGGAAGCTTTCTTT.

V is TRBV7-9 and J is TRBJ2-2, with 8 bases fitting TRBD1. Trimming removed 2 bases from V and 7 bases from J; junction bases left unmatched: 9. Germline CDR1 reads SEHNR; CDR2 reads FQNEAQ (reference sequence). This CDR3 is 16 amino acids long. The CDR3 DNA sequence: TGTGCCAGCAGCTTAAGCAGGACAGGGCTTATCGGGGAGCTGTTTTTT. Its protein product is CASSLSRTGLIGELFF.

This CDR3 is CASSLGDKNTEAFF. CDR3 DNA sequence: TGCGCCAGCAGCTTGGGGGACAAGAACACTGAAGCTTTCTTT. The J gene is TRBJ1-1, the V gene TRBV5-1; D perhaps matches TRBD1 (6 bases). Germline V gene data show CDR1 as SGHRS and CDR2 as YFSETQ. The V end was cut by 0 bases, the J end by 1 base, with 7 bases between. This CDR3 has 14 amino acids.